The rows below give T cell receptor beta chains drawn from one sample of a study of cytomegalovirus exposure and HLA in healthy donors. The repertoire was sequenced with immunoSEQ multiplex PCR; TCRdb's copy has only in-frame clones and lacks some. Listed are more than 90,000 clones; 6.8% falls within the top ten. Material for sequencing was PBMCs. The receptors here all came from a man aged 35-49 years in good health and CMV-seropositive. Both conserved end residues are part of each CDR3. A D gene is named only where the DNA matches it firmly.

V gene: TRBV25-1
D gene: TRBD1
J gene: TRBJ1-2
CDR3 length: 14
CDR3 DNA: TGTGCCAGCAGTTGGGGACAGGGGAACTATGGCTACACCTTC
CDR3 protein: CASSWGQGNYGYTF

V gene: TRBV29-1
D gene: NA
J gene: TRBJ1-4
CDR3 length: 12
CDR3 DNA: TGCAGCGTCCTCACGGGGGGGGAAGAACTGTTTTTT
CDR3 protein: CSVLTGGEELFF

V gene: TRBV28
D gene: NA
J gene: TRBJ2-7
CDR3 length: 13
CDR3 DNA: TGTGCCAGCAGTTTAACAGGTCCCTACGAGCAGTACTTC
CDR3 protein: CASSLTGPYEQYF

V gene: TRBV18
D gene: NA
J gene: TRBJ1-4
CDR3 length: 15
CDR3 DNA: TGTGCCAGCTCAGACCGGGATTCAACTAATGAAAAACTGTTTTTT
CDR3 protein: CASSDRDSTNEKLFF

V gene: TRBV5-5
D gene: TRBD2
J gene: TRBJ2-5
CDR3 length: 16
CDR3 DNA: TGTGCCAGCAGCTTGCCTTCGGGAGGGAGCCAAGAGACCCAGTACTTC
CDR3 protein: CASSLPSGGSQETQYF

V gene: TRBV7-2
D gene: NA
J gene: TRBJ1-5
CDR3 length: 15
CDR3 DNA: TGTGCCAGCAGCTTATCCGGGGGATACAATCAGCCCCAGCATTTT
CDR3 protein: CASSLSGGYNQPQHF

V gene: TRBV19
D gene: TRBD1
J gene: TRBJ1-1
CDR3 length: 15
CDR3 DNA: TGTGCCAGTATTCCCGGGACAGGGGGCTTCACTGAAGCTTTCTTT
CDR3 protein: CASIPGTGGFTEAFF

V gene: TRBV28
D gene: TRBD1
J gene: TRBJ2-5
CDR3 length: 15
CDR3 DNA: TGTGCCAGCAGTCCGCGGACAGGGCTCCAAGAGACCCAGTACTTC
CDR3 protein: CASSPRTGLQETQYF

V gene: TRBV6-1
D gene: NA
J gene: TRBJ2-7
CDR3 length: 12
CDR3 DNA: TGTGCCAGCAGTGGCCGGGGGTACGAGCAGTACTTC
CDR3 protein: CASSGRGYEQYF

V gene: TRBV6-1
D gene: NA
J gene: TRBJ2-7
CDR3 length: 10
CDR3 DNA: TGTGCCACACACCACTACGAGCAGTACTTC
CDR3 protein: CATHHYEQYF

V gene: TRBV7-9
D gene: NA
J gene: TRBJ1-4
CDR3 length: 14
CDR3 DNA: TGTGCCAGCAGCTGGGAGGGGATGAATGAAAAACTGTTTTTT
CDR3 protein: CASSWEGMNEKLFF

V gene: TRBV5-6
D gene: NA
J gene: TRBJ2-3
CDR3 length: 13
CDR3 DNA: TGTGCCAGCAGTCAACGGGGGATAGATACGCAGTATTTT
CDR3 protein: CASSQRGIDTQYF

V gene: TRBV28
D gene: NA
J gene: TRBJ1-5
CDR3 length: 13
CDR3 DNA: TGTGCCAGCAGTCCCCTACCACGCCAGCCCCAGCATTTT
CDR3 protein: CASSPLPRQPQHF

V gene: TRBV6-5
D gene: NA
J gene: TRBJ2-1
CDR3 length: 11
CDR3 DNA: TGTGCCAGCAGATCTATCTTTGAGCAGTTCTTC
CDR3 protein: CASRSIFEQFF

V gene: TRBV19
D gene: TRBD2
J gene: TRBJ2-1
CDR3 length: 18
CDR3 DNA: TGTGCCAGTAGTATATCCCCCGGTCTAGCGGGGGTATACAATGAGCAGTTCTTC
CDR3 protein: CASSISPGLAGVYNEQFF

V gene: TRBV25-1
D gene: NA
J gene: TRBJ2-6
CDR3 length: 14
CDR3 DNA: TGTGCCAGCTTTGACGGACATTTGGCCAACGTCCTGACTTTC
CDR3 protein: CASFDGHLANVLTF

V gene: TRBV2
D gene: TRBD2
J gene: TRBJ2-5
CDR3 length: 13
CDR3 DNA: TGTGCCAGTCCCGGCGGGGGGCGTGAGACCCAGTACTTC
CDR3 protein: CASPGGGRETQYF

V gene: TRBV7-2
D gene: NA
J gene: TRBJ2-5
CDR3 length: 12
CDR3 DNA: TGTGCCAGCACTGACCCCGGGGAGACCCAGTACTTC
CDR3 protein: CASTDPGETQYF

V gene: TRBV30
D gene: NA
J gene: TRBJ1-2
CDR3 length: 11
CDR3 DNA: TGTGCCCTAGGGAGGGGACTCGGCTACACCTTC
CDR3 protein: CALGRGLGYTF

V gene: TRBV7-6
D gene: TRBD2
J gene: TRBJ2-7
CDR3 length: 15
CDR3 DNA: TGTGCCAGCAGCCCCCCCCCAGCGGGAGGGCACGAGCAGTACTTC
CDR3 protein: CASSPPPAGGHEQYF

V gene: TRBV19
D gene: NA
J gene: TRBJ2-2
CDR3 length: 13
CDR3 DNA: TGTGCCAGTACTCGGGAGCGGGCCGGGGAGCTGTTTTTT
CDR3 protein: CASTRERAGELFF

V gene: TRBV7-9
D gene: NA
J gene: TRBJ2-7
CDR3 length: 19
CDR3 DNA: TGTGCCAGCAGTGGGAGGATGCCTAAAGCGGCGGCTACACCCTACGAGCAGTACTTC
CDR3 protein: CASSGRMPKAAATPYEQYF

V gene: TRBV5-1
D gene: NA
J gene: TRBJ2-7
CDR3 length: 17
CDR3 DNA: TGCGCCAGCAGCTCTGGGTTATCGAGCGATAGCTCCTACGAGCAGTACTTC
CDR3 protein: CASSSGLSSDSSYEQYF